A single sample is the source of the 22 T cell receptor beta chains below, sequenced in a study of regulatory T cells in long-lasting Graves disease. HTBI primers from iRepertoire and Arm-PCR of CDR3 regions yielded the TCR beta libraries. MiXCR was run by TCRdb on the multiplex PCR reads, yielding one entry per CDR3 protein. The table has 350,000 to 450,000 distinct CDR3 sequences, 20% seen once; the top ten hold roughly 20%. Time point in this sample: persistent/refractory GD, antithyroid drugs over 5 years with positive TRAb. Construction of the TCR library relied on RNA isolated from PBMCs. The sample here was peripheral blood mononuclear cells (PBMCs), taken when the disease was refractory, from a patient treated with antithyroid drugs. The receptors originated from a female donor with Graves disease.

This clonotype was seen repeatedly, ten times or more. The rearrangement uses TRBV15 and TRBJ2-7, with 12 bases aligning to TRBD2. This CDR3 is 15 amino acids long. J lost 7 bases, V lost 4 bases, and 8 bases had no gene match. Germline V gene data show CDR1 as LNHNV and CDR2 as YYDKDF (reference sequence). For the CDR3, the DNA is TGTGCCACCAGCATTTCTAGCGGGAGGGCCGGGGAGCAGTACTTC. It codes for CATSISSGRAGEQYF.

Points on this clonotype: A read error may explain this, as a much larger clone is one base away. The rearrangement joins TRBV7-2 to TRBJ2-7; D gene ambiguous. Looked up from germline, CDR1 is SGHTA and CDR2 is FQGNSA. The CDR3 has 13 residues. CDR3 coding DNA: TGTGCCTGCAGCCCCAGCCCCTCCTACGAGCAGTACTTC. It specifies CACSPSPSYEQYF.

The chain joins TRBV5-1 to TRBJ2-5; 9 positions agree with TRBD2. The V and J ends lost 5 bases and 5 bases, in that order; junction bases with no gene match: 7. This CDR3 contains 14 residues. Germline V gives CDR1 SGHRS, CDR2 YFSETQ. Written as DNA, the CDR3 is TGCGCCAGCAGTCATAGCGGGAGTGCTGAGACCCAGTACTTC. Its translation: CASSHSGSAETQYF.

This sequence joins TRBV20-1 and TRBJ2-3; 8 bases are a match to TRBD2. The germline V gene has CDR1 DFQATT and CDR2 SNEGSKA (reference sequence). This CDR3 is built from 14 residues. With V trimmed by 6 bases and J by 8 bases, 13 bases remained unmatched. The chain's CDR3 is CSAPPAGGTGTQYF. CDR3 bases: TGCAGTGCCCCCCCGGCGGGAGGAACTGGTACGCAGTATTTT.

This clonotype has a count of ten or more. CDR3 sequence (DNA): TGTGCCAGCAGCTTAGCCCCCGCGACCTACGAGCAGTACTTC. Its protein product is CASSLAPATYEQYF. The J gene is TRBJ2-7, the V gene TRBV7-2, with unresolved D. Germline V gene data show CDR1 as SGHTA and CDR2 as FQGNSA. V was cut by 0 bases and J by 2 bases, with 8 bases left in between. The CDR3 spans 14 residues. Full variable domain (rest looked up from reference TRBV7-2 and TRBJ2-7): GAGVSQSPSNKVTEKGKDVELRCDPISGHTALYWYRQSLGQGLEFLIYFQGNSAPDKSGLPSDRFSAERTGGSVSTLTIQRTQQEDSAVYLCASSLAPATYEQYFGPGTRLTVT.

V and J are TRBV29-1 and TRBJ2-7; TRBD2 matches at 9 bases. There are 16 residues in the CDR3. The junction had 15 bases not matched to a gene; V was cut back by 2 bases and J by 7 bases. The V gene's germline CDR1 is SQVTM and CDR2 ANQGSEA. The CDR3 DNA follows: TGCAGCGTTGAATATAGAGCTAGCGGGACCCAGGGGGAGCAGTACTTC. Translating gives CSVEYRASGTQGEQYF.

This clonotype was counted between two and nine times. The chain carries TRBV6-2 or TRBV6-3 and TRBJ2-3; 10 nucleotides match TRBD2. Germline CDR1 and CDR2: MNHEY and SVGEGT. Trimming removed 5 bases from V and 7 bases from J; junction bases left unmatched: 15. The CDR3 consists of 17 residues. Written as DNA, the CDR3 is TGTGCCAGCAGTGAAAGCCGGGTGGCTAGCGGGAGTTATACGCAGTATTTT. This translates into CASSESRVASGSYTQYF.

The chain has TRBV29-1 and TRBJ2-5; D gene ambiguous. The V end was cut by 4 bases, the J end by 4 bases, with 4 bases between. CDR3 length equals 10 residues. Germline V lookup: CDR1 SQVTM, CDR2 ANQGSEA. The CDR3 here is CSVVVETQYF. The CDR3 region has the DNA TGCAGCGTTGTTGTAGAGACCCAGTACTTC.

A few counts support this clonotype. The chain links TRBV4-3 to TRBJ2-7; TRBD2 matches at 9 bases. CDR3 length: 13 residues. The germline gives CDR1 LGHNA, CDR2 YSLEER. Losses at the gene ends were 2 bases for V and 6 bases for J; bases not matched to a gene: 2. The CDR3 is CASSQSRGGEQYF. The CDR3 region has the DNA TGCGCCAGCAGCCAATCGCGGGGGGGCGAGCAGTACTTC.

The chain employs TRBV7-8 and TRBJ1-6; 9 bases are a match to TRBD1. The germline V gene encodes CDR1 SGHVS and CDR2 FQNEAQ. The CDR3 covers 16 residues. Trimming removed 6 bases from V and 8 bases from J; junction bases left unmatched: 11. CDR3 in amino acids: CASRRDRDSFYSPLHF. The DNA of the CDR3 is TGTGCCAGCAGACGGGACAGGGACTCTTTTTATTCACCCCTCCACTTT.

This clonotype was counted ten times or more. The chain links TRBV28 to TRBJ1-2, with D perhaps TRBD1 (5 bases). The CDR3 has 13 amino acids. In germline, CDR1 is MDHEN, CDR2 SYDVKM. Trimming left V 7 bases short and J 4 bases short, with 13 bases between. This CDR3 reads CASTLGGPYGYTF. The CDR3 DNA follows: TGTGCCAGCACCCTGGGGGGACCCTATGGCTACACCTTC.

This clonotype appeared many times. The chain links TRBV2 to TRBJ1-2; D might be TRBD1 (5 bases). This CDR3 region has 13 residues. Trimming removed 4 bases at V and 4 bases at J, with 10 bases between. Germline V gene lookup returns CDR1 SNHLY and CDR2 FYNNEI. This chain's CDR3 is CASSARGTYGYTF. DNA for the CDR3: TGTGCCAGCAGTGCGCGGGGGACCTATGGCTACACCTTC. Full variable domain (missing parts from reference TRBV2 and TRBJ1-2): EPEVTQTPSHQVTQMGQEVILRCVPISNHLYFYWYRQILGQKVEFLVSFYNNEISEKSEIFDDQFSVERPDGSNFTLKIRSTKLEDSAMYFCASSARGTYGYTFGSGTRLTVV.

This clonotype showed up just a few times. As DNA, the CDR3 is TGCAGTGCTTCGACGGGACAGGGAGTCTACGAGCAGTACTTC. As protein: CSASTGQGVYEQYF. The V call is TRBV20-1, the J call TRBJ2-7, with 9 bases fitting TRBD1. Trimming cost V 5 bases and J 3 bases; bases outside gene matches: 8. The CDR3 covers 14 residues. The germline V gene encodes CDR1 DFQATT and CDR2 SNEGSKA (reference sequence).

The rearrangement joins TRBV5-1 to TRBJ2-7; 9 bases agree with TRBD1. The germline V gene encodes CDR1 SGHRS and CDR2 YFSETQ. The CDR3 contains 15 residues. Trimming at V came to 4 bases and at J to 4 bases, leaving 9 bases not matched to a gene. The CDR3 reads CASSLNFGTGYEQYF. The CDR3 bases are TGCGCCAGCAGCCTGAACTTCGGGACAGGGTACGAGCAGTACTTC. The complete variable domain, with remaining parts taken from reference TRBV5-1 and TRBJ2-7, reads KAGVTQTPRYLIKTRGQQVTLSCSPISGHRSVSWYQQTPGQGLQFLFEYFSETQRNKGNFPGRFSGRQFSNSRSEMNVSTLELGDSALYLCASSLNFGTGYEQYFGPGTRLTVT.

This clonotype has only a few counts. V and J are TRBV7-6 and TRBJ2-7; TRBD2 agrees at 10 bases. After removal of 1 base from V and 4 bases from J, the junction contained 13 bases not matched to a gene. This CDR3 region has 18 residues. In germline, CDR1 is SGHVS, CDR2 FNYEAQ. CDR3: CASSLGAEGASGSYEQYF. The CDR3 DNA is TGTGCCAGCAGCTTAGGGGCCGAGGGAGCTAGCGGGAGTTACGAGCAGTACTTC.

The chain carries TRBV20-1 and TRBJ2-2; 10 nucleotides line up with TRBD2. The CDR3 length is 17 residues. The germline V gene has CDR1 DFQATT and CDR2 SNEGSKA (reference sequence). Trimming cost V 2 bases and J 1 base; bases outside gene matches: 7. CDR3 sequence reads: CSARSWASGGNTGELFF. CDR3 coding DNA: TGCAGTGCTAGAAGTTGGGCTAGCGGGGGGAACACCGGGGAGCTGTTTTTT.

Ten or more counts support this clonotype. V and J are TRBV2 and TRBJ2-7; a weak D match, TRBD2 (6 bases). Trimming shortened V by 3 bases and J by 5 bases, and 17 bases separated the two germline ends. CDR1 is SNHLY, CDR2 FYNNEI, per germline. This CDR3 spans 15 amino acids. The CDR3 region is CASSDLARQVHEQYF. Here the CDR3 DNA reads TGTGCCAGCAGTGACCTAGCGAGACAAGTCCACGAGCAGTACTTC.

Ten or more counts support this clonotype. The chain links TRBV2 to TRBJ1-2, with TRBD1 as a possible D gene (6 bases). CDR3 length: 15 residues. Germline CDR1 SNHLY, CDR2 FYNNEI. V was shortened by 6 bases and J by 2 bases, with 16 bases between the two germline ends. The CDR3 region has the DNA TGTGCCAGCAGGGCCACAGGGACTGCGAACTATGGCTACACCTTC. As protein: CASRATGTANYGYTF.

This chain uses TRBV28 with TRBJ1-3, with a weak D call TRBD1 (6 bases). The CDR3 consists of 14 residues. Germline CDR1 MDHEN, CDR2 SYDVKM. Deletions cut 9 bases from V and 4 bases from J, with 16 bases between. CDR3: CASKGGVKGNTIYF. In DNA, the CDR3 is TGTGCCAGTAAGGGGGGAGTCAAAGGAAACACCATATATTTT. The variable domain in full, with the rest retrieved from reference TRBV28 and TRBJ1-3, is DVKVTQSSRYLVKRTGEKVFLECVQDMDHENMFWYRQDPGLGLRLIYFSYDVKMKEKGDIPEGYSVSREKKERFSLILESASTNQTSMYLCASKGGVKGNTIYFGEGSWLTVV.

This clonotype has ten or more counts. V gene TRBV7-9 combines with J gene TRBJ2-5; TRBD2 agrees at 9 bases. J was trimmed by 2 bases and V by 5 bases; bases with no gene match: 12. Germline CDR1 SEHNR, CDR2 FQNEAQ (reference sequence). The CDR3 sequence is 17 residues long. CDR3 DNA sequence: TGTGCCAGCAGCAAGACCTTGGGCCTAGCGGGACAAGAGACCCAGTACTTC. Translating it yields CASSKTLGLAGQETQYF.

This clonotype occurred many times. This chain uses TRBV6-1 with TRBJ1-5; possible D gene TRBD1, 5 bases. The germline V gene encodes CDR1 MNHNS and CDR2 SASEGT. V was cut by 7 bases and J by 0 bases, with 13 bases left in between. The CDR3 covers 15 residues. Here the CDR3 DNA reads TGTGCCAGCAAAACAGGAGACTATAGCAATCAGCCCCAGCATTTT. Its protein is CASKTGDYSNQPQHF.

V gene TRBV7-9 combines with J gene TRBJ2-5; TRBD2 matches at 13 bases. The germline V gene has CDR1 SEHNR and CDR2 FQNEAQ (reference sequence). CDR3 length equals 21 residues. J lost 5 bases, V lost 3 bases, and 21 bases had no gene match. CDR3 sequence reads: CASSFRRGGLAGETLGETQYF. In DNA form, the CDR3 reads TGTGCCAGCAGCTTTAGAAGGGGAGGACTAGCGGGAGAAACCTTGGGGGAGACCCAGTACTTC.